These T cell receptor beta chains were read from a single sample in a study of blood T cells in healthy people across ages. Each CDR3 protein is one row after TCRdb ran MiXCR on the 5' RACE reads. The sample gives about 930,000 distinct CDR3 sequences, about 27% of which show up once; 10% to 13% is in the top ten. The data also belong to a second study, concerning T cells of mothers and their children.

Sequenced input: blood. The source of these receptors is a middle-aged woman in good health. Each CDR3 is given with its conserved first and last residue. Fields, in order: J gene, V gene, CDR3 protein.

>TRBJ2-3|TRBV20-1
CSASGDAHTDTQYF
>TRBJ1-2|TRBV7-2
CASSLEPTGGYTF
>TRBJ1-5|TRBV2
CASTGDTSLPQHF
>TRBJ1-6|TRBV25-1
CASSEGSLNSPLHF
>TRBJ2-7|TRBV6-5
CASSSGLGLNEQYF
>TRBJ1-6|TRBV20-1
CSATERASSSYNSPLHF
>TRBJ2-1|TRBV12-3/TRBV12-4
CASSPLGLRQGTFNEQFF
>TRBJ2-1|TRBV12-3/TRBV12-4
CASSLLDRGNEQFF
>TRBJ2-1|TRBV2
CASKVNRELHEQFF
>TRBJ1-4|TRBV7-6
CASSSRGMAGTYEKLFF
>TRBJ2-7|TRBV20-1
CSARSRQGGFHEQYF
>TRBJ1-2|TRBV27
CASSLGQPYGYIF
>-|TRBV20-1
CSATGLVGEQYF
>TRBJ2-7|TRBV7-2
CASSQQGYEQYF
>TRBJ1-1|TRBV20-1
CSAPRRNTEAFF
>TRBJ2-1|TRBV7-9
CASSLAGLAGRGEQFF
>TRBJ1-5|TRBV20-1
CSARSSLGGNQPQHF
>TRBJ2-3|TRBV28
CASTRGLDTQYF
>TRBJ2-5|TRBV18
CASSPRLEGETQYF
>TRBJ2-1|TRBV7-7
CASSSDGKGGQFF
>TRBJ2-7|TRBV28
CASSLTGTSEQYF
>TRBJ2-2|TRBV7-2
CASSSQDYYRGGGELFF
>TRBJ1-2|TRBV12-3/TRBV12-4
CASSPGGGVSYGYTF
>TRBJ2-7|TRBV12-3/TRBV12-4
CASSPTEGYEQYF
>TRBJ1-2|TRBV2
CASSECGGRNYGYTF
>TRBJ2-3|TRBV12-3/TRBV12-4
CASSLAGRANTQYF
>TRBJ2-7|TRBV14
CASSQQSFYEQYF
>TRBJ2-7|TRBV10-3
CAISEGTSVSYEQYF
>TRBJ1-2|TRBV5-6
CASSLELGSNYGYTF
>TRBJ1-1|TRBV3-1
CASSHGTGGMNTEAFF
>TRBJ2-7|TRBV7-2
CASSVSGGAYYEQYF
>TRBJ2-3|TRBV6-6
CASSYEGAADTQYF
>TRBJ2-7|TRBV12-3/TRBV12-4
CASSLETGPYEQYF
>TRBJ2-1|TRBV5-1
CASSLVSVDNEQFF
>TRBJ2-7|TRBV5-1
CASSLASNTYEQYF
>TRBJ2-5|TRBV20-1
CSAPPLTSGQETQYF
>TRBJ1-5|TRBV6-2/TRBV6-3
CASSSSVRAVNQPQHF
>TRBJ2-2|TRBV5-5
CASSLEGQGARELFF
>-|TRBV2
CASRRGQAAYEQYF
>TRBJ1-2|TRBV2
CASRGGWPFNYGYTF